This T cell receptor beta chain was sequenced for a study of T cells in Graves' hyperthyroidism and ophthalmopathy. Regarding this clonotype: Antigen unknown.

Active moderate-to-severe ophthalmopathy, Clinical Activity Score at least 3, NOSPECS at least 4, under 3 months' duration. Uncontrolled infection, other autoimmune disease, pregnancy or lactation disqualified patients from enrolment. It was 10 ml of fresh peripheral blood that supplied the PBMCs. Amplification yielded TCR beta CDR3 regions, with RNA transcripts as the source. In the first-round RT-PCR of the TCR CDR3, the HTBI primer set was used. In TCRdb, the multiplex PCR reads were re-called with MiXCR into one record per CDR3 protein. The data show hundreds of thousands of distinct CDR3 sequences, 20% to 25% seen once. Findings of the study overall: Stable hyperthyroidism was told apart from ophthalmopathy by a model built on 13 V-J features.

The specimen sequenced was blood. The receptor comes from a young man with Graves' ophthalmopathy.

DNA for the CDR3: TGTGCCATCAGTGAGTCTGTTTCGAGTGGGTCTGAAGCTTTCTTT. This encodes CAISESVSSGSEAFF. This chain joins TRBV10-3 and TRBJ1-1; no reliable D call. Germline lookup yields CDR1 ENHRY and CDR2 SYGVKD. The CDR3 runs to 15 residues. V shed 0 bases and J shed 6 bases, with 14 bases lying between them.